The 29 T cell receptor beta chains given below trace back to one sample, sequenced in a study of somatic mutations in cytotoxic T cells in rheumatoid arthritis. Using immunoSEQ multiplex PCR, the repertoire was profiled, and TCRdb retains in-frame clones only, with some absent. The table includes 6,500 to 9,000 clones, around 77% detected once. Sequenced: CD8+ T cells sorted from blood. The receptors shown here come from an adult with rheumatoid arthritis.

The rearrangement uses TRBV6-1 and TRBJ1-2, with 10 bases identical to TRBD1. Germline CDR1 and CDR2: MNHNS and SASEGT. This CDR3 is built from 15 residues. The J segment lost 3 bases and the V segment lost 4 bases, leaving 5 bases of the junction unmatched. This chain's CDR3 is CASSGDRGRHYGYTF. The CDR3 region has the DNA TGTGCCAGCAGTGGAGACAGGGGGCGCCACTATGGCTACACCTTC.

CDR3 nucleotide sequence: TGTGCCAGCAGTGAACGGACGGAGAGACAGGGGGCACGGGGCTACACCTTC. It yields the protein CASSERTERQGARGYTF. This rearrangement joins TRBV25-1 to TRBJ1-2, with 10 nucleotides matching TRBD1. V lost 2 bases and J lost 8; bases outside the gene matches: 14. The CDR3 has 17 residues. Germline V gene sequence: CDR1 MGHDK, CDR2 SYGVNS.

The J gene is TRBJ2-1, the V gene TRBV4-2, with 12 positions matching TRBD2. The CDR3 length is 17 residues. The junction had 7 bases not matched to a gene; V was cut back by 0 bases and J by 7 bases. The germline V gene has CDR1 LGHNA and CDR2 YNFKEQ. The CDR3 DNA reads TGTGCCAGCAGCCAAGATCCCTTGACTAGCGGGGGAAATGAGCAGTTCTTC. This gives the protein CASSQDPLTSGGNEQFF.

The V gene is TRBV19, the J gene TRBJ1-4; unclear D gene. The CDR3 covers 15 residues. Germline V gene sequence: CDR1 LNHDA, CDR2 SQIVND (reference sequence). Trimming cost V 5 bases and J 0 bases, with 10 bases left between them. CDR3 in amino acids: CASSLGIATNEKLFF. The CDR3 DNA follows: TGTGCCAGTAGTTTGGGGATTGCAACTAATGAAAAACTGTTTTTT.

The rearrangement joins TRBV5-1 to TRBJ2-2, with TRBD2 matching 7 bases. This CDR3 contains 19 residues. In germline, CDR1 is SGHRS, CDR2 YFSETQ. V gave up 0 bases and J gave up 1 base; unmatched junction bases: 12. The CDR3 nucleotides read TGCGCCAGCAGCTTGGCCGGGGCCCGGGAGCGGGGGAACACCGGGGAGCTGTTTTTT. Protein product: CASSLAGARERGNTGELFF.

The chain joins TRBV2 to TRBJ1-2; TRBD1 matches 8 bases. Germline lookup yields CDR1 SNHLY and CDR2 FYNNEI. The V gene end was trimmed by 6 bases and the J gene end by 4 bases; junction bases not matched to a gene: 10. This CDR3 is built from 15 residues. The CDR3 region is CASRAGQGGGYGYTF. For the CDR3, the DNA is TGTGCCAGCAGGGCAGGACAGGGTGGTGGCTATGGCTACACCTTC.

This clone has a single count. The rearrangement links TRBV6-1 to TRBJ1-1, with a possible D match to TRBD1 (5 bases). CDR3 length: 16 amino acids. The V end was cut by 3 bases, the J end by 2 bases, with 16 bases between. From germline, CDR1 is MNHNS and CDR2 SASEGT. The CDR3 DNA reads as TGTGCCAGCAGTGAGCCTCCGAACAGGCTTAACACTGAAGCTTTCTTT. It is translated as CASSEPPNRLNTEAFF.

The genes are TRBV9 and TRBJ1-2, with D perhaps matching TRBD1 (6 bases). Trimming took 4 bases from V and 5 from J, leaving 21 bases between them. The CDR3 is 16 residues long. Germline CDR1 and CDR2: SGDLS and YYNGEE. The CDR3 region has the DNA TGTGCCAGCAGCCCTAGGGGGGGCCGCTCGGGGTATGGCTACACCTTC. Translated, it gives CASSPRGGRSGYGYTF.

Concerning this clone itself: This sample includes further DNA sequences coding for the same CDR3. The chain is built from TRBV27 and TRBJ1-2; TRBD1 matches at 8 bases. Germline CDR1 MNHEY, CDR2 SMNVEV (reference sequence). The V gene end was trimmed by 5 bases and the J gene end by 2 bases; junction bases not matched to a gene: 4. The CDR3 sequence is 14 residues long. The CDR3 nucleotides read TGTGCCAGCAGTCTACAGGGGGGGAACTATGGCTACACCTTC. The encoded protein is CASSLQGGNYGYTF.

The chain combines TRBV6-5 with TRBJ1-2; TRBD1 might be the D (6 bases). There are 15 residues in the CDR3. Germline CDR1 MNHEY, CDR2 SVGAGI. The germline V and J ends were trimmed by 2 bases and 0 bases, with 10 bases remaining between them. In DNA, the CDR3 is TGTGCCAGCAGTTACCTAAGACAGGCTAACTATGGCTACACCTTC. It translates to CASSYLRQANYGYTF.

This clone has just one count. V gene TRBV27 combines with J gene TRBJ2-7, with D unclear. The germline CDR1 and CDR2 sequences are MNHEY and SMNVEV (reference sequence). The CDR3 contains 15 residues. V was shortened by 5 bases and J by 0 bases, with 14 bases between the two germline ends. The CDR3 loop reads CASSPSYSLSYEQYF. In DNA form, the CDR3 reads TGTGCCAGCAGTCCCTCCTACTCCCTCTCCTACGAGCAGTACTTC.

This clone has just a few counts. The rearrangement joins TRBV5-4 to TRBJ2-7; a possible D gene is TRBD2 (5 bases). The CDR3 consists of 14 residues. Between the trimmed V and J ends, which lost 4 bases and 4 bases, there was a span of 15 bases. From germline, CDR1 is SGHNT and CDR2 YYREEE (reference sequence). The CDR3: CASSRSGRAYEQYV. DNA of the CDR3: TGTGCCAGCAGCCGATCTGGGCGGGCTTACGAGCAGTACGTC.

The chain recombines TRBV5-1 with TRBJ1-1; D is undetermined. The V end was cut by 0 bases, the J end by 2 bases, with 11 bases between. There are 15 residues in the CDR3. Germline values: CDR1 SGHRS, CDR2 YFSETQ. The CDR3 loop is CASSLVQPSNTEAFF. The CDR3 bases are TGCGCCAGCAGCTTGGTGCAGCCGAGTAACACTGAAGCTTTCTTT.

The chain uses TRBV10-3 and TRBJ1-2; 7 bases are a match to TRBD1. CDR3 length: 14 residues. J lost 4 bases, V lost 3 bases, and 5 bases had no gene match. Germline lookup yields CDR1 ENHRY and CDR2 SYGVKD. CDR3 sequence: CAISDGGGSYGYTF. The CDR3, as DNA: TGTGCCATCAGTGACGGAGGGGGCTCCTATGGCTACACCTTC.

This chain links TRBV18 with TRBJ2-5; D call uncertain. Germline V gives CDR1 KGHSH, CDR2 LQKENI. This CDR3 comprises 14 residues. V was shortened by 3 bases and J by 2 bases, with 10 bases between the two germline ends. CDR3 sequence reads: CASSPRTDQETQYF. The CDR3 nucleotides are TGTGCCAGCTCACCGAGGACGGATCAAGAGACCCAGTACTTC.

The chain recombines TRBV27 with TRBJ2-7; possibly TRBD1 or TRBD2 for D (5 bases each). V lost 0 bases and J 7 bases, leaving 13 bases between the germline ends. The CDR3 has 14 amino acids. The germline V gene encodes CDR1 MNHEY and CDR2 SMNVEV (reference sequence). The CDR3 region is CASSLSGWGNEQYF. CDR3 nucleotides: TGTGCCAGCAGTTTATCGGGGTGGGGGAATGAGCAGTACTTC.

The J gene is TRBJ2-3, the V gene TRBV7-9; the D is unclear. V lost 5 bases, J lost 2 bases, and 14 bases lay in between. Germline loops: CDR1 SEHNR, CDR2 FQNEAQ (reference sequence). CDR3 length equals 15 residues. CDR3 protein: CASSLEATSTDTQYF. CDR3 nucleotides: TGTGCCAGCAGCCTAGAGGCCACCTCCACAGATACGCAGTATTTT.

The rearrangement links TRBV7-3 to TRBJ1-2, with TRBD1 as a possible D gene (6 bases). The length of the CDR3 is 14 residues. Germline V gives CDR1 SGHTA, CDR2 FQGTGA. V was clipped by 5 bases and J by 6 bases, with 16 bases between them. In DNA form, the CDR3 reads TGTGCCAGCAGCACCAGACAGGAACCCGATGGCTACACCTTC. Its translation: CASSTRQEPDGYTF.

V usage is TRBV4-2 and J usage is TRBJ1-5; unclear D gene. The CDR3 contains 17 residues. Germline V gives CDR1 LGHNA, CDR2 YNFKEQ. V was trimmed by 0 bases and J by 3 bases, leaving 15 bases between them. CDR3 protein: CASSQDLVKVNNQPQHF. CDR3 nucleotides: TGTGCCAGCAGCCAAGATCTTGTCAAGGTGAACAATCAGCCCCAGCATTTT.

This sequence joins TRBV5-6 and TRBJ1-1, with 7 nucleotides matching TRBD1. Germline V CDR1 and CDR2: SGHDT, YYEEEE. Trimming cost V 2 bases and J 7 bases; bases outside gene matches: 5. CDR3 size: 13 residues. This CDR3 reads CASSLQGRHEAFF. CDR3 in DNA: TGTGCCAGCAGCTTACAGGGGCGTCATGAAGCTTTCTTT.

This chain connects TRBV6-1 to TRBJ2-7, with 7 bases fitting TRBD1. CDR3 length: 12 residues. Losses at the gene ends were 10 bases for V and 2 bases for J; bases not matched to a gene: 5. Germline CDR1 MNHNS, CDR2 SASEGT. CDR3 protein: CATRQGAYEQYV. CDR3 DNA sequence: TGTGCCACCCGACAGGGCGCCTACGAGCAGTACGTC.

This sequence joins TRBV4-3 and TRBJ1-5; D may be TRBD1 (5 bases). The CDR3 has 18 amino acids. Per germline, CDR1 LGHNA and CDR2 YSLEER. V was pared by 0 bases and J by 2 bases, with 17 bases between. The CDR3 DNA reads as TGCGCCAGCAGCCAAGATCCTCCCCCGGACATGGGCAATCAGCCCCAGCATTTT. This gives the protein CASSQDPPPDMGNQPQHF.

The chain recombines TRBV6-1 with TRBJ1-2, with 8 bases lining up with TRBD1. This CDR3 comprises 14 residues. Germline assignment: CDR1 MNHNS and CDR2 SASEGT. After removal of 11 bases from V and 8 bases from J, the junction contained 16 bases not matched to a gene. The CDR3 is CARGPGQGGAGYTF. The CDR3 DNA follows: TGTGCCCGGGGGCCCGGACAGGGAGGAGCCGGCTACACCTTC.

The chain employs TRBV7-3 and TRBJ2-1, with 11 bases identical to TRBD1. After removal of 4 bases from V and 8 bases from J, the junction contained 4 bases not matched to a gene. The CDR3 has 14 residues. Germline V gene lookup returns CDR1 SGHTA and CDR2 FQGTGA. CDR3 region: CASSSGQGGHEQFF. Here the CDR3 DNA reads TGTGCCAGCAGCTCGGGACAGGGGGGCCATGAGCAGTTCTTC.

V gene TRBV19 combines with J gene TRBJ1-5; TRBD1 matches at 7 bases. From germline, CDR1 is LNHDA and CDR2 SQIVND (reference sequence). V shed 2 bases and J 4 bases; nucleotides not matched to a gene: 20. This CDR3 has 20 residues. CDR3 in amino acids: CASSIRPAGGGFSSNQPQHF. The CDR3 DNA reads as TGTGCCAGTAGTATAAGGCCGGCAGGGGGAGGATTTTCGAGTAATCAGCCCCAGCATTTT. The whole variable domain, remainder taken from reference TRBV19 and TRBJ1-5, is DGGITQSPKYLFRKEGQNVTLSCEQNLNHDAMYWYRQDPGQGLRLIYYSQIVNDFQKGDIAEGYSVSREKKESFPLTVTSAQKNPTAFYLCASSIRPAGGGFSSNQPQHFGDGTRLSIL.

CDR3 coding DNA: TGTGCCAGCAGCCAAGCCGATACAGGGGGCGAGCAGTTCTTC. This encodes CASSQADTGGEQFF. V gene TRBV4-2 combines with J gene TRBJ2-1; 9 nucleotides match TRBD1. The trim removed 1 base at V and 10 bases at J, leaving 5 bases unmatched. This CDR3 has 14 residues. Per the germline V gene, CDR1 is LGHNA and CDR2 is YNFKEQ.

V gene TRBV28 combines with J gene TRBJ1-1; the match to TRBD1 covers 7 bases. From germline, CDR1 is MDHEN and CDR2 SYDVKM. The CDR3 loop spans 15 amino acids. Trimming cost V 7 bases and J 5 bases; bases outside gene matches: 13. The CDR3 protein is CASTRVQGGGTEAFF. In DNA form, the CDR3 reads TGTGCCAGCACCCGGGTCCAGGGGGGAGGTACTGAAGCTTTCTTT.

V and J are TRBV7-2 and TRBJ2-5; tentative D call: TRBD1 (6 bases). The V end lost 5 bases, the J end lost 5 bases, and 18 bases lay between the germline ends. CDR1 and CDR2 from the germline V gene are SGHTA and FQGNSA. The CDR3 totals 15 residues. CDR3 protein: CASSRTYREEETQYF. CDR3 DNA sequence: TGTGCCAGCAGCCGTACTTACAGGGAAGAGGAGACCCAGTACTTC.

The CDR3 nucleotides are TGCGCCAGCAGCTCGCACGGGGGAAAAGAAAAACTGTTTTTT. Protein product: CASSSHGGKEKLFF. The V call is TRBV5-1, the J call TRBJ1-4; possible D gene TRBD1, 5 bases. V was pared by 3 bases and J by 8 bases, with 14 bases between. The CDR3 totals 14 residues. Germline assignment: CDR1 SGHRS and CDR2 YFSETQ.